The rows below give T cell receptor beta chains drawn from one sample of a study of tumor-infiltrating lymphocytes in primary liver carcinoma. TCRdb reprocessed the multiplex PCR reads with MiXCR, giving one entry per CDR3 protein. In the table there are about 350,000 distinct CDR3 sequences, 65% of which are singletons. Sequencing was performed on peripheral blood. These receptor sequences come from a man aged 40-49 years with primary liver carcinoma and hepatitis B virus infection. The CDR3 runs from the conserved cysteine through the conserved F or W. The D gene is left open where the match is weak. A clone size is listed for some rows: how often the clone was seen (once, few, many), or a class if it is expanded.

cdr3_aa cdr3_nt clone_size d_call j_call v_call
CASSLSRGDTGELFF TGTGCCAGCAGTCTAAGCCGGGGAGACACCGGGGAGCTGTTTTTT - - TRBJ2-2 TRBV6-2/TRBV6-3
CASGLEVRGDGVKNIQYF TGTGCCAGCGGCTTAGAGGTTCGGGGGGATGGAGTCAAAAACATTCAGTACTTC - TRBD2 TRBJ2-4 TRBV11-2
CAISLVPTGTGLSFGELFF TGTGCCATCAGCTTAGTCCCAACTGGGACAGGGTTAAGTTTCGGAGAGCTGTTTTTT - TRBD1 TRBJ2-2 TRBV11-2
CTSKRQGSNQPQHF TGTACCAGCAAGAGACAGGGAAGCAATCAGCCCCAGCATTTT few TRBD1 TRBJ1-5 TRBV6-2/TRBV6-3
CASTWGGTGGNTEAFF TGTGCCAGCACCTGGGGCGGCACAGGGGGAAACACTGAAGCTTTCTTT many TRBD1 TRBJ1-1 TRBV6-1
CASSLVRGGRWNEQLF TGTGCCAGCAGCTTAGTCAGGGGGGGTAGGTGGAATGAGCAGCTCTTC - - TRBJ2-1 TRBV11-2
CASAERCTDTQYF TGTGCCAGCGCTGAGAGGTGCACAGATACGCAGTATTTT - - TRBJ2-3 TRBV6-1
CASREQGMDTEAFF TGCGCCAGCAGGGAGCAGGGCATGGACACTGAAGCTTTCTTT few - TRBJ1-1 TRBV5-1
CASRYPDRGHTGELFF TGTGCCAGCAGGTACCCTGACAGGGGCCACACCGGGGAGCTGTTTTTT - TRBD1 TRBJ2-2 TRBV6-5
CASSSHGTGANVLIF TGTGCCAGCAGTTCACACGGGACTGGGGCCAACGTCCTGATCTTC - - TRBJ2-6 TRBV6-5
CASTSGVSHEQYF TGTGCCAGCACCTCAGGGGTTTCCCACGAGCAGTACTTC few - TRBJ2-7 TRBV6-5
CAWSVKATDTQYF TGTGCCTGGAGTGTAAAAGCCACAGATACGCAGTATTTT - - TRBJ2-3 TRBV30
CAGSLGGEINERQFF TGTGCCGGCAGCCTCGGTGGGGAGATCAATGAGCGGCAGTTCTTC once - TRBJ2-1 TRBV11-3
CDSSLGANEQYF TGTGACAGCAGCTTAGGAGCGAATGAGCAGTACTTC once - TRBJ2-7 TRBV7-9
CASSYLGQESPSSYNEQFF TGTGCCAGCAGTTACTTGGGACAGGAGAGCCCAAGCTCCTACAATGAGCAGTTCTTC many TRBD1 TRBJ2-1 TRBV6-6
CASSNPDRGGNEQYF TGCGCCAGCAGCAACCCGGACAGGGGCGGGAACGAGCAGTACTTC many TRBD1 TRBJ2-7 TRBV10-2
CASRLWWGRTEAFF TGTGCCAGCCGTTTGTGGTGGGGACGGACTGAAGCTTTCTTT - - TRBJ1-1 TRBV12-3/TRBV12-4
CASSRQGTYEQYF TGCGCCAGCAGCCGACAGGGGACCTACGAGCAGTACTTC few TRBD1 TRBJ2-7 TRBV5-1
CASRRADEQFF TGTGCAAGCAGAAGGGCTGATGAGCAGTTCTTC - - TRBJ2-1 TRBV7-9
CASSRVSTSEAFF TGTGCCAGCAGCCGAGTTTCGACATCTGAAGCTTTCTTT - - TRBJ1-1 TRBV11-1
CSVRQGGNEQFF TGCAGCGTCCGACAGGGAGGCAATGAGCAGTTCTTC medium-sized - TRBJ2-1 TRBV29-1
CASSYSQGPRNEQFF TGTGCCAGCAGTTACTCACAAGGGCCGCGAAATGAGCAGTTCTTC many - TRBJ2-1 TRBV6-5
CASSGGDYEQYF TGCGCCAGCAGTGGCGGGGACTACGAGCAGTACTTC few - TRBJ2-7 TRBV10-1
CASSPVSTNERLFF TGTGCCAGCAGTCCGGTCTCAACTAATGAAAGACTGTTTTTT - - TRBJ1-4 TRBV6-5
CASGWGRGSSYDEQLF - - - TRBJ2-1 TRBV11-3
CAIRLRENTGELFF TGTGCCATCAGACTCCGGGAAAACACCGGGGAGCTGTTTTTT - - TRBJ2-2 TRBV10-3
CASSLAGSGGYNEQFF TGCGCCAGCAGCTTGGCCGGTAGCGGGGGTTACAATGAGCAGTTCTTC many TRBD2 TRBJ2-1 TRBV5-1
CASSLGLAGYTDTQYF TGTGCCAGCAGTCTAGGACTAGCGGGGTACACAGATACGCAGTATTTT - TRBD2 TRBJ2-3 TRBV6-5
CASSLKRGPPYEQYF TGTGCCAGCAGTTTAAAAAGGGGGCCCCCCTACGAGCAGTACTTC - TRBD1 TRBJ2-7 TRBV28
CASRPGWSGEQYF TGTGCCAGCAGACCCGGGTGGTCCGGAGAGCAGTACTTC - - TRBJ2-7 TRBV12-3/TRBV12-4
CVSSLKTGNNYGYTF TGTGTCAGCAGCCTGAAGACAGGGAATAACTATGGCTACACCTTC once TRBD1 TRBJ1-2 TRBV11-2
CASNRMTSGRAPWFF TGTGCCAGCAACCGCATGACTAGCGGGAGGGCCCCTTGGTTCTTT - TRBD2 TRBJ2-1 TRBV6-5
CANDRITGQYF TGTGCCAACGATCGCATCACCGGGCAGTACTTC - - TRBJ2-7 TRBV6-5
CASSYSSRDSVEDTQYF TGTGCCAGCAGTTACTCGAGTCGGGACAGTGTTGAAGATACGCAGTATTTT - TRBD1 TRBJ2-3 TRBV6-2/TRBV6-3
CASSRGLAGGHTRDTQYF TGTGCCAGCAGCCGGGGACTAGCGGGAGGTCATACCAGGGATACGCAGTATTTT medium-sized TRBD2 TRBJ2-3 TRBV11-2
CASSYSGQDTQYF TGCGCCAGCAGTTATAGCGGACAAGATACCCAGTACTTC - - TRBJ2-5 TRBV6-5
CVSSRWTSGGSQFF TGTGTCAGCAGCCGATGGACTAGCGGGGGTTCGCAGTTCTTC - TRBD2 TRBJ2-1 TRBV5-4
CASRSLARAGELFF TGCGCCAGCAGGTCACTAGCGAGGGCCGGGGAGCTGTTTTTT - TRBD2 TRBJ2-2 TRBV4-1
CASSLTGGRSPLHF TGTGCCAGCAGTCTTACAGGGGGCCGGTCACCCCTCCACTTT many TRBD1 TRBJ1-6 TRBV12-3/TRBV12-4
CASSSTDTQYF TGTGCCAGCAGCTCTACAGATACGCAGTATTTT medium-sized - TRBJ2-3 TRBV12-3/TRBV12-4
CAISESGRRTDTQYF TGTGCCATCAGTGAGAGCGGGAGACGCACAGATACGCAGTATTTT many TRBD2 TRBJ2-3 TRBV10-3
CTSSYSVITEAFF TGTACCAGCAGTTACTCGGTGATCACTGAAGCTTTCTTT few - TRBJ1-1 TRBV6-5
CASSFGGTSTEAFF TGTGCCAGCAGCTTCGGGGGGACGAGCACTGAAGCTTTCTTT - - TRBJ1-1 TRBV11-1
CASSRSGGPFYEQYF TGTGCCAGCAGCAGGTCAGGCGGTCCCTTCTACGAGCAGTACTTC - - TRBJ2-7 TRBV5-4
CASSLAGVNEHFF TGTGCCAGCAGCTTAGCAGGGGTCAATGAGCACTTCTTC - - TRBJ2-1 TRBV11-3
CASRQGASYERYF TGTGCCAGCAGACAGGGGGCCTCCTACGAGCGGTACTTC - TRBD1 TRBJ2-7 TRBV7-9
CASSPPWGGGKPEAFF TGTGCCAGCAGTCCGCCTTGGGGGGGGGGAAAACCTGAAGCTTTCTTT many - TRBJ1-1 TRBV12-3/TRBV12-4
CASRHATSAYNEQFF TGTGCCAGCAGACATGCGACTAGCGCCTACAATGAGCAGTTCTTC - TRBD2 TRBJ2-1 TRBV4-2